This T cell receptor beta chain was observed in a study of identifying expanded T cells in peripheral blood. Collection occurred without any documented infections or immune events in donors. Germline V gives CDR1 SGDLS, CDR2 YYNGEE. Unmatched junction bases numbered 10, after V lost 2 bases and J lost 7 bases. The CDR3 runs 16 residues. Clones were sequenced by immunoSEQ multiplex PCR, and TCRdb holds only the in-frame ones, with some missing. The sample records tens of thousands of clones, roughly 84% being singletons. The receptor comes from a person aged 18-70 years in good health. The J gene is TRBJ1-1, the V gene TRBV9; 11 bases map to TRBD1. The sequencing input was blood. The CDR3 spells CASSVTPGTGGNEAFF. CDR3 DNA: TGTGCCAGCAGCGTTACCCCCGGGACAGGGGGTAATGAAGCTTTCTTT.